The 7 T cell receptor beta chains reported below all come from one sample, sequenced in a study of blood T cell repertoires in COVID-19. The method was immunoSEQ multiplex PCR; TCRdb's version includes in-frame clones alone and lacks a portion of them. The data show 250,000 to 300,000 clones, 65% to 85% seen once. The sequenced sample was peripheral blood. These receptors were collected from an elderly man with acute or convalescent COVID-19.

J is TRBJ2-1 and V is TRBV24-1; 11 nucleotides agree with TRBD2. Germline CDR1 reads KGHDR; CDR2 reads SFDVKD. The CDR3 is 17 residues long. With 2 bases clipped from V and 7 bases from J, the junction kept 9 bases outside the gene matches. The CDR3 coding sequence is TGTGCCACCAGTGATTCCGGACTAGCGGGTAGAAGGAATGAGCAGTTCTTC. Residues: CATSDSGLAGRRNEQFF.

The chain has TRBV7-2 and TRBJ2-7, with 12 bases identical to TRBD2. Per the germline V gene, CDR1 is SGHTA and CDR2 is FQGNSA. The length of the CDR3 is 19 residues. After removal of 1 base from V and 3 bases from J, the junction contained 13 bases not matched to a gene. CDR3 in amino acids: CASSLVASGGAVKHYEQYF. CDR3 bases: TGTGCCAGCAGCTTAGTGGCTAGCGGGGGGGCTGTGAAACACTACGAGCAGTACTTC.

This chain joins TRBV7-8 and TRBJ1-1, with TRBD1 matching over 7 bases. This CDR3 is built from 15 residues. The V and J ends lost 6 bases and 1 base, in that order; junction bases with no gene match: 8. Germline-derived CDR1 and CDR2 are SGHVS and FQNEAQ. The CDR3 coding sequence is TGTGCCAGCAGGCCAGACAGGGCTACGAACACTGAAGCTTTCTTT. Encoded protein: CASRPDRATNTEAFF.

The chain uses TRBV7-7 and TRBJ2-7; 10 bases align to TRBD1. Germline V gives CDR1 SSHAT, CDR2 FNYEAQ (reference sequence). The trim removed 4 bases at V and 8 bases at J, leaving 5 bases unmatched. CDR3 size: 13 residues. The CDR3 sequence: CASSSGTGEQQYF. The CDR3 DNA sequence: TGTGCCAGCAGCTCCGGGACAGGGGAACAGCAGTACTTC.

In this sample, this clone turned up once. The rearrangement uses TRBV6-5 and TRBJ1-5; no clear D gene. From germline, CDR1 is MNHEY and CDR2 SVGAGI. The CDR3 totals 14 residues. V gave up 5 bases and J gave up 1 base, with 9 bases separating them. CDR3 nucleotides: TGTGCCAGCAGTATCGGGTTGAGCAATCAGCCCCAGCATTTT. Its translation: CASSIGLSNQPQHF.

In DNA, the CDR3 is TGTGCCAGCAGCTTAATCCCCCGGACAGGGGATGGCACCGGGGAGCTGTTTTTT. Protein sequence: CASSLIPRTGDGTGELFF. The chain employs TRBV7-3 and TRBJ2-2; 9 nucleotides align to TRBD1. Germline CDR1 SGHTA, CDR2 FQGTGA. CDR3 length: 18 residues. V dropped 1 base and J dropped 4; count of bases not matched to a gene: 10.

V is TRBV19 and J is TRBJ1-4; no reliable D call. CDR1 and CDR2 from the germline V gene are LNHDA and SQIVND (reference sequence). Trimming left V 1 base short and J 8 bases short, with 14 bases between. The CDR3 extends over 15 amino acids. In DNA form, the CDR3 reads TGTGCCAGTAGTATAGTTGGAGGGAAGGAAGAAAAACTGTTTTTT. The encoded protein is CASSIVGGKEEKLFF.